Listed here is a single T cell receptor beta chain. This CDR3 has 14 residues. After removal of 3 bases from V and 6 bases from J, the junction contained 1 base not matched to a gene. Germline V gene sequence: CDR1 SGHRS, CDR2 YFSETQ. Method: immunoSEQ multiplex PCR; TCRdb's copy keeps in-frame clones and lacks some. The sample has some 1.4 million clones, roughly 96% seen once; the top ten hold 1.2%. These data are taken from a study of shared clonotypes between healthy human individuals. The chain links TRBV5-1 to TRBJ2-2, with 11 positions matching TRBD1. The receptor was isolated from a man in his thirties or forties in good health. Sequencing used naive CD4+ T cells sorted from blood. Subset here: CD45RA+ positively selected. In DNA, the CDR3 is TGCGCCAGCAGCTCGGGACAGGGGGCCGGGGAGCTGTTTTTT. Translating gives CASSSGQGAGELFF.